These T cell receptor beta chains were read from a single sample in a study of blood T cell repertoires in COVID-19. TCRdb keeps only in-frame clones here, not all; method: immunoSEQ multiplex PCR. The sample carries 100,000 to 120,000 clones, 81% recorded once. Sequenced material: peripheral blood. The receptor set was obtained from an elderly man with acute or convalescent COVID-19. The CDR3 runs from the conserved cysteine through the conserved F or W. A D gene is named only where the DNA matches it firmly. A row's size may be missing; if present it is once, few, many or a size class.

v_gene,d_gene,j_gene,abundance,CDR3nt,CDR3aa
TRBV19,.,TRBJ1-1,.,TGTGCCAGTAGTATTACATTGAACACTGAAGCTTTCTTT,CASSITLNTEAFF
TRBV6-6,.,TRBJ1-5,.,TGTGCCAGCAGTTACAACAGGTATAGCAATCAGCCCCAGCATTTT,CASSYNRYSNQPQHF
TRBV28,.,TRBJ1-4,.,TGTGCCAGCAGGGCCAATGAAAAACTGTTTTTT,CASRANEKLFF
TRBV6-5,.,TRBJ2-5,.,TGTGCCAGCAGTTACAACTCGGAGGAGACCCAGTACTTC,CASSYNSEETQYF
TRBV7-3,.,TRBJ2-5,.,TGTGCCAGCAGCTTGGGCAGCTTATTAGAGGGTCAGACCCAGTACTTC,CASSLGSLLEGQTQYF
TRBV6-6,.,TRBJ2-7,few,TGTGCCAGCAGTTTGACAGGAACGACGGGAGAGCAGTACTTC,CASSLTGTTGEQYF
TRBV27,TRBD2,TRBJ2-1,.,TGTGCCAGCAGGCCTAGTGGGGGGGACGAGCAGTTCTTC,CASRPSGGDEQFF
TRBV4-1,.,TRBJ1-2,.,TGCGCCAGCAGCCAACCCAGGCAGGTCCTTGGCTACACCTTC,CASSQPRQVLGYTF
TRBV4-1,.,TRBJ2-1,once,TGCGCCAGCAGCCAAGATAGGGCGGGGAATGAGCAGTTCTTC,CASSQDRAGNEQFF
TRBV6-1,.,TRBJ1-3,.,TGTGCCAGCAGTGAATCGGGGATCGGTGGAAACACCATATATTTT,CASSESGIGGNTIYF
TRBV5-4,TRBD1,TRBJ2-7,.,TGTGCCAGCAGTTCTTTATCCGGGACAGGGGACTACGAGCAGTACTTC,CASSSLSGTGDYEQYF
TRBV5-4,.,TRBJ1-4,.,TGTGCCAGCAGCGTAGACAGACAGAATGAAAAACTGTTTTTT,CASSVDRQNEKLFF
TRBV5-1,.,TRBJ1-1,.,TGCGCCAGCAGCTTGGAGATAGCCCCGAACACTGAAGCTTTCTTT,CASSLEIAPNTEAFF
TRBV24-1,TRBD1,TRBJ1-1,few,TGTGCCACCAGTGATTCAGGGGGCCTAGGTCGCTTCTTT,CATSDSGGLGRFF
TRBV7-9,TRBD1,TRBJ2-7,.,TGTGCCAGCAGCCCCGGGACAGGGGGCCGCGAGCAGTACTTC,CASSPGTGGREQYF
TRBV6-6,.,TRBJ1-3,.,TGTGCCAGCAGTTACTCGACAGACGGTGCTGGAAACACCATATATTTT,CASSYSTDGAGNTIYF
TRBV28,.,TRBJ1-4,.,TGTGCCAGCAGTTTAGGCAGGGATGAAAAACTGTTTTTT,CASSLGRDEKLFF
TRBV19,.,TRBJ1-5,.,TGTGCCAGTAGTATAGTAGACAGGTCCAATCAGCCCCAGCATTTT,CASSIVDRSNQPQHF
TRBV7-2,.,TRBJ1-2,.,TGTGCCAGCAGCTTAGGACAGTTCTATGGCTACACCTTC,CASSLGQFYGYTF
TRBV14,.,TRBJ2-7,.,TGTGCCAGCAGCAAGACAGTCTCCTACGAGCAGTACTTC,CASSKTVSYEQYF